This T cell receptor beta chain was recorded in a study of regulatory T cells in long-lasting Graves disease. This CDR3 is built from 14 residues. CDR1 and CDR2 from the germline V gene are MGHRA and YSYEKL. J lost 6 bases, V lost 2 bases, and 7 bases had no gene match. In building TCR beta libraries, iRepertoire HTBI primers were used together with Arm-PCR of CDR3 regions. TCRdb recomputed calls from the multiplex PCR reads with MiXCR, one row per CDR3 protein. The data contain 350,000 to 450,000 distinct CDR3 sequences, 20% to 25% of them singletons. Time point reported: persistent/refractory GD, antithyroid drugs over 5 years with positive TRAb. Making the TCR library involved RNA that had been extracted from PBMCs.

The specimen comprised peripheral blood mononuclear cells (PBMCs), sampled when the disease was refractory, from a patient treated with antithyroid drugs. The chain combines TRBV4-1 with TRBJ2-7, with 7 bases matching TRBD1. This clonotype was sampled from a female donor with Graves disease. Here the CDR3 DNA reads TGCGCCAGCAGCCAAAGAGTAACAGGGGCCGAGCAGTACTTC. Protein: CASSQRVTGAEQYF.